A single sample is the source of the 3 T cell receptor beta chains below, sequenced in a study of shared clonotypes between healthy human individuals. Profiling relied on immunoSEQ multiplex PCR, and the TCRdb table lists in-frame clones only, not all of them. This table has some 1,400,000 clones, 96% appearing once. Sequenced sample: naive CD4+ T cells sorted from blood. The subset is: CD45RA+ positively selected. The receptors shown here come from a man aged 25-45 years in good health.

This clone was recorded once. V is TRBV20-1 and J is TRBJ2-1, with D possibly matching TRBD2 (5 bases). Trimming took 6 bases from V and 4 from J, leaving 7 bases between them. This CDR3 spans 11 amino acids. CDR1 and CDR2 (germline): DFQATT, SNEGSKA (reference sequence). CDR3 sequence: CSATKYNEQFF. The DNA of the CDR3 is TGCAGTGCGACTAAATACAATGAGCAGTTCTTC.

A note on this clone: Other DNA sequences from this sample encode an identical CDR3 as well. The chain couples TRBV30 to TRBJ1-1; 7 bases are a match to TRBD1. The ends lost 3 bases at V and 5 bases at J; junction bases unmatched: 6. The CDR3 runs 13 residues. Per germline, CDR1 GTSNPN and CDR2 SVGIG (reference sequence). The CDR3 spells CAWSAQGGTEAFF. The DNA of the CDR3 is TGTGCCTGGAGCGCGCAGGGGGGGACTGAAGCTTTCTTT.

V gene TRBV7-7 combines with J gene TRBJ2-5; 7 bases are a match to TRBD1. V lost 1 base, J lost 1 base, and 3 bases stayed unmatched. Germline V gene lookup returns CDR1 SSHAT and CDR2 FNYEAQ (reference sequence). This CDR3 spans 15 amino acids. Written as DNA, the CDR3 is TGTGCCAGCAGCTTAGGGGACAGCCTCCAAGAGACCCAGTACTTC. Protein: CASSLGDSLQETQYF.